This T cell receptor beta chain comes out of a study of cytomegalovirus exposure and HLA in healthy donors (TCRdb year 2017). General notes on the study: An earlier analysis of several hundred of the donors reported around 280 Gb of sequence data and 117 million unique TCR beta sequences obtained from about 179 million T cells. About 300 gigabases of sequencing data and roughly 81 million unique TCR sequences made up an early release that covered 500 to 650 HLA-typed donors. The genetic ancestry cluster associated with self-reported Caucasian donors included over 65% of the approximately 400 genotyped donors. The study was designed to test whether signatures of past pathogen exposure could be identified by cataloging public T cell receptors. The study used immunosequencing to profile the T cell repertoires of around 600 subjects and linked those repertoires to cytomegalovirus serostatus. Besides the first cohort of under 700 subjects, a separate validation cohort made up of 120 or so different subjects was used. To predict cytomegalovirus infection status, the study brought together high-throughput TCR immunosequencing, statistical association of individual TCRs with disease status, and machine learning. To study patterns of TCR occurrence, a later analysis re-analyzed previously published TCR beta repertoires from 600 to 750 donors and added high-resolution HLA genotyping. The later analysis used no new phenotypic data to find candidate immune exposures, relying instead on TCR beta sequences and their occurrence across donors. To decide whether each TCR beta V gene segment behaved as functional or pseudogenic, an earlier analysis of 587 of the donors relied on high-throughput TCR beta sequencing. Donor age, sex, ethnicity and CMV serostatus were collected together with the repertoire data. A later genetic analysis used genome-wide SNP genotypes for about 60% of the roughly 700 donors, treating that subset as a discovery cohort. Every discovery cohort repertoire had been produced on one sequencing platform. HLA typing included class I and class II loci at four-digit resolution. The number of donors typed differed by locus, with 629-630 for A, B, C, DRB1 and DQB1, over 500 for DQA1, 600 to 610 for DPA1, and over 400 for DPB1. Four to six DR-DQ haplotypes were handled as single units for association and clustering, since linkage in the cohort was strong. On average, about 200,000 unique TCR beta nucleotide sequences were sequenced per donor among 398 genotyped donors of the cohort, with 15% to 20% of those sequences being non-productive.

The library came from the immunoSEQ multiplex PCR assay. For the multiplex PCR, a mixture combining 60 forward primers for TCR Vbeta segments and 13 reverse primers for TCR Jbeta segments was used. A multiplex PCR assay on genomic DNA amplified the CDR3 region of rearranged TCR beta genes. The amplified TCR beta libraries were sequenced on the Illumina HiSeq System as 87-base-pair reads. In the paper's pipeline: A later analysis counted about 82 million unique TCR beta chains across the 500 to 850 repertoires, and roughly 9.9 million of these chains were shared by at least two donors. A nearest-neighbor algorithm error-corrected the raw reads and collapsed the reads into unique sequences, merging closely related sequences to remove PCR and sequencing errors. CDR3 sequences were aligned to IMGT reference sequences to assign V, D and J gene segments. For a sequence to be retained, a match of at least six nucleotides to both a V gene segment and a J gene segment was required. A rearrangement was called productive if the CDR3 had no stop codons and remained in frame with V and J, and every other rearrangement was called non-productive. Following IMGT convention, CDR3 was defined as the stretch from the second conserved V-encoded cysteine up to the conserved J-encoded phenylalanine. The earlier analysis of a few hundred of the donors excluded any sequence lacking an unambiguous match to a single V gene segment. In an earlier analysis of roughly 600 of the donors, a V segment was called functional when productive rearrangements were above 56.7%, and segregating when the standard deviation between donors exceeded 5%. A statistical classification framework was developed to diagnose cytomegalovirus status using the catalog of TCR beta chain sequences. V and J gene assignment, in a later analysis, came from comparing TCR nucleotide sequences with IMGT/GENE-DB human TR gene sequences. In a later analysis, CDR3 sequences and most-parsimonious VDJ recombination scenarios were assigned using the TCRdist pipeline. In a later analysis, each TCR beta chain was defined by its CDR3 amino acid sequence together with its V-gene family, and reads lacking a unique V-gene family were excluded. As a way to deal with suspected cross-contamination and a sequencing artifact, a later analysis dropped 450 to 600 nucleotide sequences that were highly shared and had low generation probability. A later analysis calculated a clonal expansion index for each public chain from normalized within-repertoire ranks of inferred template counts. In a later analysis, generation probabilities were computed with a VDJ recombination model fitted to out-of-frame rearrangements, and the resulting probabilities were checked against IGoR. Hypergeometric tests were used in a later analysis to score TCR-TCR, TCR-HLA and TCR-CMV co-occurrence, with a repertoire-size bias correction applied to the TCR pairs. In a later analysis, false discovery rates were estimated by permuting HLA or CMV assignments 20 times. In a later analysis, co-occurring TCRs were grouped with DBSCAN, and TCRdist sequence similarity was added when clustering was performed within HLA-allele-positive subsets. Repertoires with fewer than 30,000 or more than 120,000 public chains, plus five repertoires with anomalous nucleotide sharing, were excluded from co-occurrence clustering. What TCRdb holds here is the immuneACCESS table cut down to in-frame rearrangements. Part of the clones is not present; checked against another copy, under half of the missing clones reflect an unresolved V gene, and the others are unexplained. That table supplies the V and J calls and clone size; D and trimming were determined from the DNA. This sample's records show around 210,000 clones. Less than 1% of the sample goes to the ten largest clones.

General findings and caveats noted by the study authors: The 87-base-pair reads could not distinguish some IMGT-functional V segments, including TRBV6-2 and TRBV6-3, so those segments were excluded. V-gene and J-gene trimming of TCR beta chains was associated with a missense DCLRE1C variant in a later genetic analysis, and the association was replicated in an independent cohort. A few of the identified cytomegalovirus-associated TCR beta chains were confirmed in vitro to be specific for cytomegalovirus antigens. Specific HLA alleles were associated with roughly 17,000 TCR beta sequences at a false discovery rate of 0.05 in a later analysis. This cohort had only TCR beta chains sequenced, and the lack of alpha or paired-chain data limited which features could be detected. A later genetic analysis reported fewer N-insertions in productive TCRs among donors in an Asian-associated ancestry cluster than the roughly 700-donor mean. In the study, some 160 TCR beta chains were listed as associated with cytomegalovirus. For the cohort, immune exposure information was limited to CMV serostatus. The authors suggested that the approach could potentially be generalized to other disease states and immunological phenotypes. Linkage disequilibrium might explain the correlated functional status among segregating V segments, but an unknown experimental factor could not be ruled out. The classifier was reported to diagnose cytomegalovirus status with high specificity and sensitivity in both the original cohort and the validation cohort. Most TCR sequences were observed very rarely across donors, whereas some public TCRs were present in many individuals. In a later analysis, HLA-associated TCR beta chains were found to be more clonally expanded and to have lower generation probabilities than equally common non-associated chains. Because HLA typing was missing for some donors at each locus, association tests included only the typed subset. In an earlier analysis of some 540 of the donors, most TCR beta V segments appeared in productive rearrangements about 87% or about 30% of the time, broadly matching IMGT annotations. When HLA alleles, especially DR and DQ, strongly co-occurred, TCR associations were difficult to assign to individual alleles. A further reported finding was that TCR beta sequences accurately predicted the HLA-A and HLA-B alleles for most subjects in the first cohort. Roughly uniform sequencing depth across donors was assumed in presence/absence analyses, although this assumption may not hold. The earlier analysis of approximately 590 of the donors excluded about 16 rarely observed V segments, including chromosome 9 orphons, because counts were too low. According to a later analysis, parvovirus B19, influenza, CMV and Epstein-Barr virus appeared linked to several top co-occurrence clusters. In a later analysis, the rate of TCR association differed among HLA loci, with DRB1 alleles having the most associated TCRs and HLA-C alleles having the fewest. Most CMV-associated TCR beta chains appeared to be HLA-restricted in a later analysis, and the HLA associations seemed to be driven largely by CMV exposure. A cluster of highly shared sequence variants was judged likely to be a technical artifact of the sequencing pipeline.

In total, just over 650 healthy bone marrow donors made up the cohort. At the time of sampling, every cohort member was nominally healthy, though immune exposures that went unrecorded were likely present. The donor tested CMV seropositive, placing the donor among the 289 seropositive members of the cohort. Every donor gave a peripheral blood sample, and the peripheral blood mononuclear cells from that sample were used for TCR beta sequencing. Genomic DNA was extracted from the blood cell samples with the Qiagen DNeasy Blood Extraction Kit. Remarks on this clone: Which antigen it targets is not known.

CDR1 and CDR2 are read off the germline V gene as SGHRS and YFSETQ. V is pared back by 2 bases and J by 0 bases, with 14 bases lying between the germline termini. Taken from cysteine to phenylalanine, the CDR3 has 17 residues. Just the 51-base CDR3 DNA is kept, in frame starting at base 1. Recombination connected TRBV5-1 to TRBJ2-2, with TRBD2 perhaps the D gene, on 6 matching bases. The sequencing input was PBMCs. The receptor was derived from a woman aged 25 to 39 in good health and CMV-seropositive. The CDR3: CASSFSAGATNTGELFF. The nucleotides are TGCGCCAGCAGCTTCTCAGCGGGCGCTACGAACACCGGGGAGCTGTTTTTT.